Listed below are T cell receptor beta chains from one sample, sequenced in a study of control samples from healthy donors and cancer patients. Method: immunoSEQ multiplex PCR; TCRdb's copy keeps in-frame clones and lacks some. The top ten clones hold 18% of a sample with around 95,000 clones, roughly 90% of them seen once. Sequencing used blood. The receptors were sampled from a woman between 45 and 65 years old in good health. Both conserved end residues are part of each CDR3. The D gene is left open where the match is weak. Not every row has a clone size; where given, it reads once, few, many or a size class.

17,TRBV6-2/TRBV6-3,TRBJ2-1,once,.,CASSPRLAETRENEQFF,TGTGCCAGCAGCCCTAGGTTAGCGGAAACAAGAGAGAATGAGCAGTTCTTC
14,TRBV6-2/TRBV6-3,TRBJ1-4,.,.,CASSEGRTNEKLFF,TGTGCCAGCAGCGAGGGACGGACTAATGAAAAACTGTTTTTT
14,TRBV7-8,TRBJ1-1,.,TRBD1,CASSLAQGPTEAFF,TGTGCCAGCAGCTTAGCACAGGGGCCCACTGAAGCTTTCTTT
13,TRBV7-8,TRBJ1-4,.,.,CASSFRVREKLFF,TGTGCCAGCAGCTTTAGGGTCCGCGAAAAACTGTTTTTT
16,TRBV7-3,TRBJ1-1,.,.,CASSLSREGLNTEAFF,TGTGCCAGCAGCTTATCCCGGGAGGGGTTGAACACTGAAGCTTTCTTT
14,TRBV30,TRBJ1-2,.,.,CAWIRNLPTAGYTF,TGTGCCTGGATACGGAACCTGCCGACAGCCGGCTACACCTTC
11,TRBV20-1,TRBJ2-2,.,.,CSATTAGELFF,TGCAGTGCTACCACGGCAGGGGAGCTGTTTTTT
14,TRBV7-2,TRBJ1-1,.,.,CASSLNSGGTEAFF,TGTGCCAGCAGCTTAAATAGCGGGGGGACTGAAGCTTTCTTT
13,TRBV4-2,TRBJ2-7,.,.,CASSQESSYEQYF,TGTGCCAGCAGCCAAGAAAGCTCCTACGAGCAGTACTTC
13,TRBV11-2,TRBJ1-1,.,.,CASSPIRLPEAFF,TGTGCCAGCAGCCCTATCCGGCTCCCTGAAGCTTTCTTT
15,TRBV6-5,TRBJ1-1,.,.,CASSYHGGANTEAFF,TGTGCCAGCAGTTACCACGGGGGTGCGAACACTGAAGCTTTCTTT
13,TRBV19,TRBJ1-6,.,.,CASSIDRQSPLHF,TGTGCCAGTAGTATAGACCGGCAATCACCCCTCCACTTT
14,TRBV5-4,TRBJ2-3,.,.,CASSLAGRTDTQYF,TGTGCCAGCAGCTTGGCTGGCCGCACAGATACGCAGTATTTT
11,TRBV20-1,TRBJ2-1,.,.,CSAPRGNEQFF,TGCAGTGCCCCTCGGGGGAATGAGCAGTTCTTC
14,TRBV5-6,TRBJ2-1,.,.,CASSLMAPTNEQFF,TGTGCCAGCAGCTTGATGGCTCCTACTAATGAGCAGTTCTTC
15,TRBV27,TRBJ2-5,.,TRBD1,CASSSADRVSQTQYF,TGTGCCAGCAGCTCCGCCGACAGGGTATCGCAGACCCAGTACTTC
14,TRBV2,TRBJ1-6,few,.,CASSGGEVGSPLHF,TGTGCCAGCAGTGGTGGGGAGGTGGGGTCACCCCTCCACTTT
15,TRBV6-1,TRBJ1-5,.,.,CASSEAAGKNQPQHF,TGTGCCAGCAGTGAAGCGGCCGGTAAGAATCAGCCCCAGCATTTT
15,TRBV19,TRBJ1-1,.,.,CASHISRGLNTEAFF,TGTGCCAGCCATATATCGCGGGGGCTGAACACTGAAGCTTTCTTT
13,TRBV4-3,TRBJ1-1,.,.,CASSLLGGTEAFF,TGCGCCAGCAGCCTTCTAGGGGGCACTGAAGCTTTCTTT
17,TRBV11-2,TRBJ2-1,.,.,CASSSLPHGSSYNEQFF,TGTGCCAGCAGCTCTTTACCTCATGGTTCGTCCTACAATGAGCAGTTCTTC
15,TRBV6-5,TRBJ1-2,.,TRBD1,CASTEAGTGIYGYTF,TGTGCCAGCACCGAGGCTGGGACAGGGATCTATGGCTACACCTTC
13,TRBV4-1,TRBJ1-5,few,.,CASSARINQPQHF,TGCGCCAGCAGCGCCCGAATAAATCAGCCCCAGCATTTT
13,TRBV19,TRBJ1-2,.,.,CASRRFGDYGYTF,TGTGCCAGTAGGAGGTTCGGAGACTATGGCTACACCTTC
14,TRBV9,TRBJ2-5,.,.,CASSVADDRETQYF,TGTGCCAGCAGCGTAGCAGACGACCGGGAGACCCAGTACTTC
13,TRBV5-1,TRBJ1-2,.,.,CASSLGGAQGYTF,TGCGCCAGCAGCTTGGGTGGGGCGCAGGGCTACACCTTC
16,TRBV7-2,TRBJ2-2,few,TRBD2,CASSLIAGTNTGELFF,TGTGCCAGCAGCTTAATAGCGGGAACCAACACCGGGGAGCTGTTTTTT
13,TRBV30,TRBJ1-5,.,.,CAWSGGAGQPQHF,TGTGCCTGGAGTGGGGGGGCGGGTCAGCCCCAGCATTTT
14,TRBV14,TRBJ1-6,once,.,CASSPWVSYSPLHF,TGTGCCAGCAGCCCTTGGGTCTCCTATTCACCCCTCCACTTT
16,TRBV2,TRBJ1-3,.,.,CASRIVQGNSGNTIYF,TGTGCCAGCAGAATCGTACAGGGTAACTCTGGAAACACCATATATTTT